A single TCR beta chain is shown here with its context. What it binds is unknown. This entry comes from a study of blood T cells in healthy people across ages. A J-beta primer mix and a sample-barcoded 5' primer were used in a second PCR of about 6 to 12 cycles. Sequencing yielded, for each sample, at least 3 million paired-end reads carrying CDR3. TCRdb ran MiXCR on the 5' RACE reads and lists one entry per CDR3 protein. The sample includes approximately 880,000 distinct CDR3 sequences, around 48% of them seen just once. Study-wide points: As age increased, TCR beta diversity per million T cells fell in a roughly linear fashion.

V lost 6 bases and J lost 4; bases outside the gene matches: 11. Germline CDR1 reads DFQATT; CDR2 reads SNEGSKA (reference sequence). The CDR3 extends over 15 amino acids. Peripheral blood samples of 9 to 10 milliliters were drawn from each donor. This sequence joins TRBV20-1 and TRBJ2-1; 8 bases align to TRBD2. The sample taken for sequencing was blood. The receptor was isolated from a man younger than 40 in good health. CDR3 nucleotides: TGCAGTGCGGGGATAGCCGGGAGGGTATACAATGAGCAGTTCTTC. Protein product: CSAGIAGRVYNEQFF.